This entry is about one T cell receptor beta chain. Clones were read by immunoSEQ multiplex PCR, and TCRdb kept only the in-frame ones, dropping some. The data hold 85,000 to 95,000 clones, with 85% to 95% observed a single time. The data are from a study of blood T cell repertoires in COVID-19. The CDR3 has 12 amino acids. The V gene lost 5 bases and the J gene lost 2 bases, with 5 bases spanning the gap. The sequence was collected from a woman in her forties or fifties in a cohort sampled during active COVID-19. The sequenced sample was peripheral blood. The V and J genes are TRBV12-3 or TRBV12-4 and TRBJ2-3; D gene unclear. The CDR3 DNA reads as TGTGCCAGCAGTCAGGTCACAGATACGCAGTATTTT. Encoded protein: CASSQVTDTQYF.